This T cell receptor (beta chain) was recovered during a study of blood T cell repertoires in COVID-19 (dated by TCRdb to about 2020). General notes on the study: Collaborator samples came from the United States, Italy and Spain and covered acute and convalescent phases of COVID-19. Sample metadata almost always included a de-identified subject ID, COVID-19 status, age in years and sex. Where HLA class I and class II types were available, the types were taken from metadata supplied by the sample provider, not from assay-based typing. Samples were obtained from the ongoing ImmuneRACE study (first 160 participants) and from about 1,300 subjects provided by 6 global collaborators. The material from the prospective study consisted of cDNA or gDNA derived from T cells, B-cell-depleted T cells, or PBMCs. The repertoires were released in a freely available public database meant as a resource for research on the immune response to SARS-CoV-2. Subjects who had been exposed to COVID-19, were actively infected with it, or had recovered from it provided the deeply sampled blood TCRbeta repertoires that made up the dataset.

Results and caveats for the whole study, not just this receptor: Clinical and demographic metadata were provided uncurated, with the amount varying by source and participant.

One collaborating source in Seattle enrolled patients during active infection and followed them longitudinally through the course of disease. Whole blood was collected in K2EDTA tubes by collaborating institutions according to the institutions' own protocols. For TCRbeta analysis, collaborators shipped samples as frozen whole blood, isolated PBMCs, or DNA extracted from either of those sample types. Notes on this clone: No cognate antigen has been identified for it. Per-nucleotide qualities are absent, and no much larger clonotype sits a single base away.

TCRbeta CDR3 regions were amplified from genomic DNA using the immunoSEQ Assay, a bias-controlled multiplex PCR. From the authors' description of their analysis: The number of nucleated cells in each sample was estimated from the amplification of reference gene primers within the assay. To quantify the absolute abundance of each unique TCRbeta CDR3 rearrangement, sequence reads were collapsed and filtered. For each sample, productive Simpson clonality was calculated by taking the square root of Simpson's diversity index across productive rearrangements. Drawn from immuneACCESS, this table holds only the in-frame rearrangements with V and J called that TCRdb kept. Clones are partly lost; checked studies trace under half to an unresolved V gene and leave the rest unexplained. The DNA was the basis for D and trimming; V, J and clone size are from that table. Recorded for this sample are about 170,000 clones; more than 75% of them occurred a single time. The top ten clonotypes cover approximately 0.62% of the sample.

The germline V and J ends show losses of 5 bases and 5 bases respectively, and no gene match explains 9 bases of the junction. Measured from the cysteine to the phenylalanine, the CDR3 is 15 residues long. Only the CDR3 region is kept as DNA, spanning 45 bases read in frame from base 1. Based on the germline V gene, the CDR1 and CDR2 sequences are MDHEN and SYDVKM. The rearrangement joined TRBV28 to TRBJ2-5; TRBD1 matches 9 bases in the middle. This sequence originates from a man in his sixties with COVID-19, enrolled during active disease. The sequenced sample was peripheral blood. The nucleotide sequence reads as follows: TGTGCCAGCAGTCCATCCGGGACAGGGATGGAGACCCAGTACTTC. It specifies CASSPSGTGMETQYF.